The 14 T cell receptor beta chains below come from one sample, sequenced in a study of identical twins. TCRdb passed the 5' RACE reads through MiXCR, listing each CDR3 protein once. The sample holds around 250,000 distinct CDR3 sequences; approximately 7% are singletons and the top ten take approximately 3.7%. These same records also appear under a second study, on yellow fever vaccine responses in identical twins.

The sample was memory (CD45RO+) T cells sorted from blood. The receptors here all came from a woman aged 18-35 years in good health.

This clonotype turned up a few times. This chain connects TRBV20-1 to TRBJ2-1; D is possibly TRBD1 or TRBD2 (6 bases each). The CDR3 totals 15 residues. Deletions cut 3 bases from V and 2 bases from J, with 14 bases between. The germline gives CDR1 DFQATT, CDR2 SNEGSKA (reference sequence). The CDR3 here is CSASRGGLAYNEQFF. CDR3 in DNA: TGCAGTGCTAGTCGAGGGGGGTTAGCCTACAATGAGCAGTTCTTC.

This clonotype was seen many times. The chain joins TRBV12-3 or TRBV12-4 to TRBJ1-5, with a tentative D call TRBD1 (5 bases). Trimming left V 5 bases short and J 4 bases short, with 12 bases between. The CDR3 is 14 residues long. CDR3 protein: CASSLNSGNQPQHF. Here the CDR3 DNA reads TGTGCCAGCAGTCTCAATTCAGGGAATCAGCCCCAGCATTTT.

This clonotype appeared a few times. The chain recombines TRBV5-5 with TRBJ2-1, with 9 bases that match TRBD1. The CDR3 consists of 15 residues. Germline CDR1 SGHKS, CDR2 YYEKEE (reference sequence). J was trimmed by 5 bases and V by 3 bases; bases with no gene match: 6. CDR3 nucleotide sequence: TGTGCCAGCAGCTGGGGACAGGGATGGAACAATGAGCAGTTCTTC. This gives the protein CASSWGQGWNNEQFF.

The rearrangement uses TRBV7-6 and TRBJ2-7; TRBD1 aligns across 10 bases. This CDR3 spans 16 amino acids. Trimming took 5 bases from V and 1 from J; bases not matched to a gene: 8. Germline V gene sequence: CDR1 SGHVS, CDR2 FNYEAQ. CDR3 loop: CASSLGPGQGSYEQYF. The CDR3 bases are TGTGCCAGCAGCCTCGGGCCGGGACAGGGGTCCTACGAGCAGTACTTC.

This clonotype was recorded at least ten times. For the CDR3, the DNA is TGCAGCGTCGCGTCGACAGGGGCCCAAGAGACCCAGTACTTC. Encoded protein: CSVASTGAQETQYF. The chain employs TRBV29-1 and TRBJ2-5; 8 nucleotides line up with TRBD1. The CDR3 is 14 residues long. The V gene end was trimmed by 6 bases and the J gene end by 1 base; junction bases not matched to a gene: 7. Germline V gene sequence: CDR1 SQVTM, CDR2 ANQGSEA.

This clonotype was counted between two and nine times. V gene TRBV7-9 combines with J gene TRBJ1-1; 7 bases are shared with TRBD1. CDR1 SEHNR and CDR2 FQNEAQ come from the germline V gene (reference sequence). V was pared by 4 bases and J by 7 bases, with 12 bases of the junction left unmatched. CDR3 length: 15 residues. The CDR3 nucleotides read TGTGCCAGCAGCTCCACAGGGGTGGGGGTCGGTGAAGCTTTCTTT. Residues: CASSSTGVGVGEAFF.

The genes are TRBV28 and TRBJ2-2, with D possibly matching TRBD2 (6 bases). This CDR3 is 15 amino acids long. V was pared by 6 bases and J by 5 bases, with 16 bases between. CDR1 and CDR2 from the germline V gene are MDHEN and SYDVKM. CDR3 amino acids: CASSLPGGRTGELFF. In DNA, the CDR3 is TGTGCCAGCAGCCTACCCGGGGGTCGTACCGGGGAGCTGTTTTTT.

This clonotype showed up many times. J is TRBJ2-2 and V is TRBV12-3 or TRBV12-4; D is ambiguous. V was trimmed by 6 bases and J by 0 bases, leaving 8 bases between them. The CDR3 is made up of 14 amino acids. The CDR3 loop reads CASSPSTNTGELFF. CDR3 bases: TGTGCCAGCAGCCCTTCAACGAACACCGGGGAGCTGTTTTTT.

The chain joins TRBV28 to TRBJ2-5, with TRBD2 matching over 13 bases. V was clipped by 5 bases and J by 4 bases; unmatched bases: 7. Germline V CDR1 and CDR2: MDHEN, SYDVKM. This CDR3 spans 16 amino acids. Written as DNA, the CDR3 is TGTGCCAGCAGTACGATACTAGCGGGGGGGCCAGAGACCCAGTACTTC. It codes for CASSTILAGGPETQYF.

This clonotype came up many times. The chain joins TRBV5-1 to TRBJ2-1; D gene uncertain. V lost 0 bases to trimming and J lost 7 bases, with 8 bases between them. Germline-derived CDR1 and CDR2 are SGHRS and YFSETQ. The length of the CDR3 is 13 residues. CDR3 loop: CASSLDLSNEQFF. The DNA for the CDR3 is TGCGCCAGCAGCTTGGACCTATCTAATGAGCAGTTCTTC.

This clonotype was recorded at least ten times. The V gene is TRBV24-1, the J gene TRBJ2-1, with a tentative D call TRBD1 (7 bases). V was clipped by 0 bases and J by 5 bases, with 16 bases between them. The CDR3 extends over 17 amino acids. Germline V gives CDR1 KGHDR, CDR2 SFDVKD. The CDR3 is CATSDLGAGTVDNEQFF. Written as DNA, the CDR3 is TGTGCCACCAGTGATTTGGGGGCGGGGACAGTAGACAATGAGCAGTTCTTC.

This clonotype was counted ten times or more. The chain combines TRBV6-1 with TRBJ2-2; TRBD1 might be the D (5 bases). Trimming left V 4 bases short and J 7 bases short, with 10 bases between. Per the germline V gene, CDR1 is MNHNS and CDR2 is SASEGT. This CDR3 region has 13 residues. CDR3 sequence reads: CASSAQGSGELFF. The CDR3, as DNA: TGTGCCAGCAGTGCTCAGGGCAGCGGGGAGCTGTTTTTT.

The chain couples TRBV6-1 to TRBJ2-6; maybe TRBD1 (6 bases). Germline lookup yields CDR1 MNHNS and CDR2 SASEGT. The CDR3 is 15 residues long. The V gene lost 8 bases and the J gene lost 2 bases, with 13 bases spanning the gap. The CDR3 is CASSRGLTGANVLTF. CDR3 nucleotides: TGTGCCAGCTCAAGGGGGTTAACTGGGGCCAACGTCCTGACTTTC.

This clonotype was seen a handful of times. The CDR3 DNA reads as TGTGCCAGCAGCTTCGGGGGTTCGAATAATTCACCCCTCCACTTT. Its translation: CASSFGGSNNSPLHF. This chain joins TRBV3-1 and TRBJ1-6, with a weak D call TRBD1 (5 bases). CDR1 LGHDT and CDR2 YNNKEL come from the germline V gene (reference sequence). V was cut by 5 bases and J by 5 bases, with 13 bases left in between. The CDR3 runs to 15 residues.